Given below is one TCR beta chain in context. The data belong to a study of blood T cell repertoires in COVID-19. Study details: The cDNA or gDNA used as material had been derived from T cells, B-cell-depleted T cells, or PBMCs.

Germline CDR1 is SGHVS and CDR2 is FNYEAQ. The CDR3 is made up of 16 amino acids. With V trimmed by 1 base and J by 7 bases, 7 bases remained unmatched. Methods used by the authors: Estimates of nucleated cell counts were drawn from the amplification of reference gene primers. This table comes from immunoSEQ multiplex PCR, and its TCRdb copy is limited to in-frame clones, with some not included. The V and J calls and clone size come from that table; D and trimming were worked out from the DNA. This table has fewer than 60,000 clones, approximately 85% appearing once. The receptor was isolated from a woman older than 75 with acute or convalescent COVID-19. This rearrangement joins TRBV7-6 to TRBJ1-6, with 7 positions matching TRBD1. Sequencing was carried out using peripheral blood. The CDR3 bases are TGTGCCAGCAGCTTAGTGAACAGGGGTCCAAATTCACCCCTCCACTTT. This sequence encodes CASSLVNRGPNSPLHF.